A single sample is the source of the 30 T cell receptor beta chains below, sequenced in a study of PD-1 blockade in mismatch repair-deficient tumors. Only in-frame clones appear in the TCRdb table, and some are missing; sequencing was by immunoSEQ multiplex PCR. Of tens of thousands of clones listed, 81% are singletons. The sample in question was peripheral blood, obtained 12 weeks after starting pembrolizumab. The receptors come from an adult with mismatch repair-deficient cancer.

This sequence joins TRBV30 and TRBJ2-2, with D unclear. In germline, CDR1 is GTSNPN, CDR2 SVGIG (reference sequence). The CDR3 is 13 amino acids. The germline V and J ends were trimmed by 0 bases and 5 bases, with 7 bases remaining between them. CDR3 in amino acids: CAWSVLRTGELFF. The CDR3 DNA reads TGTGCCTGGAGTGTACTACGGACCGGGGAGCTGTTTTTT. Based on the CDR3 plus reference TRBV30 and TRBJ2-2, the full variable domain is SQTIHQWPATLVQPVGSPLSLECTVEGTSNPNLYWYRQAAGRGLQLLFYSVGIGQISSEVPQNLSASRPQDRQFILSSKKLLLSDSGFYLCAWSVLRTGELFFGEGSRLTVL.

This CDR3 reads CASSLVAQGDSYEQYF. CDR3 sequence (DNA): TGTGCCAGCAGCTTAGTCGCCCAGGGGGACTCCTACGAGCAGTACTTC. The J gene is TRBJ2-7, the V gene TRBV11-2, with TRBD1 matching over 7 bases. The CDR3 is 16 amino acids. Germline CDR1 and CDR2: SGHAT and FQNNGV. J was trimmed by 0 bases and V by 1 base; bases with no gene match: 6.

The chain is built from TRBV5-1 and TRBJ1-1; TRBD1 aligns across 11 bases. CDR3 length: 15 residues. Looked up from germline, CDR1 is SGHRS and CDR2 is YFSETQ. V was pared by 4 bases and J by 4 bases, with 6 bases of the junction left unmatched. The CDR3 sequence is CASSPGTGGVTEAFF. DNA of the CDR3: TGCGCCAGCAGCCCGGGGACAGGGGGGGTCACTGAAGCTTTCTTT.

The DNA of the CDR3 is TGTGCCAGTAGTATACAGGGGGCAGACTACGAGCAGTACTTC. Its translation is CASSIQGADYEQYF. The gene calls are TRBV19 and TRBJ2-7; TRBD1 matches 8 bases. The germline gives CDR1 LNHDA, CDR2 SQIVND (reference sequence). The CDR3 is made up of 14 amino acids. J was trimmed by 3 bases and V by 2 bases; bases with no gene match: 3.

The rearrangement joins TRBV19 to TRBJ2-3, with D possibly being TRBD1 (6 bases). Per the germline V gene, CDR1 is LNHDA and CDR2 is SQIVND (reference sequence). This CDR3 contains 13 residues. V gave up 7 bases and J gave up 0 bases, with 8 bases separating them. As DNA, the CDR3 is TGTGCCAGTACAGGGGTTAGCACAGATACGCAGTATTTT. Its protein is CASTGVSTDTQYF.

The chain joins TRBV4-1 to TRBJ2-1; 7 bases align to TRBD2. Germline CDR1 and CDR2: MGHRA and YSYEKL. This CDR3 comprises 15 residues. V dropped 4 bases and J dropped 2; count of bases not matched to a gene: 5. CDR3 in DNA: TGCGCCAGCAGCCCGACGGGAGGAACCTACAATGAGCAGTTCTTC. This translates into CASSPTGGTYNEQFF.

The CDR3 DNA follows: TGCGCCAGCAGCCCTGGGAATGTGGGCGGCTACACCTTC. Protein product: CASSPGNVGGYTF. The rearrangement joins TRBV5-1 to TRBJ1-2; D call uncertain. V was clipped by 4 bases and J by 8 bases, with 15 bases between them. This CDR3 spans 13 amino acids. Germline CDR1 is SGHRS and CDR2 is YFSETQ.

J is TRBJ2-2 and V is TRBV9, with D perhaps matching TRBD2 (6 bases). The V gene lost 0 bases and the J gene lost 5 bases, with 11 bases spanning the gap. Germline loops: CDR1 SGDLS, CDR2 YYNGEE. The CDR3 consists of 15 residues. The CDR3 DNA reads TGTGCCAGCAGCGTAGGGCCCGGGGGAACCGGGGAGCTGTTTTTT. It codes for CASSVGPGGTGELFF.

V is TRBV29-1 and J is TRBJ2-1; 10 bases fit TRBD2. J lost 2 bases, V lost 6 bases, and 7 bases had no gene match. This CDR3 region has 15 residues. Germline V gives CDR1 SQVTM, CDR2 ANQGSEA. The CDR3 DNA reads as TGCAGCGTGGAGGGCCTAGCGGGGGCCTACAATGAGCAGTTCTTC. This codes for CSVEGLAGAYNEQFF.

This chain joins TRBV2 and TRBJ2-7; a possible D gene is TRBD1 (6 bases). Germline assignment: CDR1 SNHLY and CDR2 FYNNEI. The germline V and J ends were trimmed by 5 bases and 2 bases, with 10 bases remaining between them. The CDR3 is made up of 13 amino acids. The CDR3 sequence: CASSPRQAYEQYF. For the CDR3, the DNA is TGTGCCAGCAGTCCTCGACAGGCCTACGAGCAGTACTTC. Using reference TRBV2 and TRBJ2-7 for the parts outside the CDR3, the full variable domain is EPEVTQTPSHQVTQMGQEVILRCVPISNHLYFYWYRQILGQKVEFLVSFYNNEISEKSEIFDDQFSVERPDGSNFTLKIRSTKLEDSAMYFCASSPRQAYEQYFGPGTRLTVT.

A few counts support this clone. The chain carries TRBV5-1 and TRBJ2-3, with 10 positions matching TRBD2. The CDR3 spans 16 residues. Germline CDR1 and CDR2: SGHRS and YFSETQ. V dropped 4 bases and J dropped 2; count of bases not matched to a gene: 7. The CDR3 bases are TGCGCCAGCAGCACGCTAGCGGGAGACCCCACAGATACGCAGTATTTT. The encoded protein is CASSTLAGDPTDTQYF.

The chain employs TRBV19 and TRBJ2-1, with a possible D match to TRBD2 (7 bases). Germline-derived CDR1 and CDR2 are LNHDA and SQIVND (reference sequence). CDR3 length: 13 amino acids. The V gene lost 3 bases and the J gene lost 7 bases, with 10 bases spanning the gap. Here the CDR3 DNA reads TGTGCCAGTAGTATCAGGGGAGGGAATGAGCAGTTCTTC. Its translation: CASSIRGGNEQFF. Drawing the rest from reference TRBV19 and TRBJ2-1, the complete variable domain is DGGITQSPKYLFRKEGQNVTLSCEQNLNHDAMYWYRQDPGQGLRLIYYSQIVNDFQKGDIAEGYSVSREKKESFPLTVTSAQKNPTAFYLCASSIRGGNEQFFGPGTRLTVL.

The rearrangement uses TRBV18 and TRBJ2-7; weak D call: TRBD2 (6 bases). V lost 3 bases, J lost 5 bases, and 14 bases lay in between. CDR1 and CDR2 (germline): KGHSH, LQKENI. The CDR3 contains 14 residues. CDR3 loop: CASSPNSGGDEQYF. The CDR3 bases are TGTGCCAGCTCACCGAATAGCGGAGGCGACGAGCAGTACTTC.

CDR3 in amino acids: CASSTFWSGGSTDTQYF. CDR3 DNA sequence: TGTGCCAGCAGCACATTTTGGTCGGGAGGGAGCACAGATACGCAGTATTTT. The V call is TRBV27, the J call TRBJ2-3; 8 bases agree with TRBD2. V lost 6 bases, J lost 0 bases, and 11 bases stayed unmatched. This CDR3 contains 17 residues. CDR1 and CDR2 from the germline V gene are MNHEY and SMNVEV (reference sequence).

The chain couples TRBV5-4 to TRBJ2-2; 10 bases fit TRBD2. The germline gives CDR1 SGHNT, CDR2 YYREEE (reference sequence). After removal of 2 bases from V and 5 bases from J, the junction contained 6 bases not matched to a gene. The CDR3 totals 16 residues. The CDR3 region has the DNA TGTGCCAGCAGCTTACTTCTAGCGGGAGTGACCGGGGAGCTGTTTTTT. Amino acid sequence: CASSLLLAGVTGELFF.

The CDR3 is CASSYSRDLDTQYF. CDR3 nucleotide sequence: TGTGCCAGCAGTTACTCGAGGGACCTGGATACGCAGTATTTT. V gene TRBV6-6 combines with J gene TRBJ2-3; D could derive from TRBD1 or TRBD2 (5 bases each). Trimming stripped 0 bases from V and 6 bases from J, with 10 bases between. CDR1 MNHNY and CDR2 SVGAGI come from the germline V gene (reference sequence). This CDR3 is 14 amino acids long.

The chain carries TRBV10-1 and TRBJ2-1; no clear D. The CDR3 spans 16 residues. Germline assignment: CDR1 WNHNN and CDR2 SYGVQD (reference sequence). V lost 2 bases, J lost 5 bases, and 16 bases lay in between. The CDR3 sequence is CASSEKDRRSHNEQFF. CDR3 coding DNA: TGCGCCAGCAGTGAGAAGGACCGGAGATCCCACAATGAGCAGTTCTTC.

A word on this clone: A read error may produce the germline difference seen at one junction end. The chain joins TRBV5-1 to TRBJ2-3, with unresolved D. The CDR3 runs to 14 residues. The V gene's germline CDR1 is SGHRS and CDR2 YFSETQ. CDR3 residues: CTSSPLSSTDTQYF. CDR3 in DNA: TGCACCAGCAGCCCCCTCTCCTCCACAGATACGCAGTATTTT.

The J gene is TRBJ2-6, the V gene TRBV5-6; 9 nucleotides match TRBD2. Germline CDR1 and CDR2: SGHDT and YYEEEE. After removal of 6 bases from V and 0 bases from J, the junction contained 7 bases not matched to a gene. The CDR3 is 17 amino acids. The CDR3 protein is CASTRLAVLSGANVLTF. DNA of the CDR3: TGTGCCAGCACTAGACTAGCGGTACTCTCTGGGGCCAACGTCCTGACTTTC.

This clone was counted only a few times. The chain combines TRBV19 with TRBJ1-5; D call uncertain. The CDR3 sequence is 13 residues long. V dropped 9 bases and J dropped 6 bases, with 15 bases sitting between them. Germline loops: CDR1 LNHDA, CDR2 SQIVND (reference sequence). CDR3 nucleotides: TGTGCCAGCAATGAGGGATCTGGTCAGCCCCAGCATTTT. Residues: CASNEGSGQPQHF.

This clone was counted a single time. This chain uses TRBV5-4 with TRBJ1-2; 7 nucleotides match TRBD1. The CDR3 has 17 amino acids. Looked up from germline, CDR1 is SGHNT and CDR2 is YYREEE (reference sequence). V trimming: 4 bases; J trimming: 7 bases; junction bases outside the gene matches: 19. CDR3 nucleotides: TGTGCCAGCAGCACTTCCGGGACAGCGACCTTATGGGGTGGCTACACCTTC. It codes for CASSTSGTATLWGGYTF.

The CDR3 bases are TGTGCCAGCAGCTTGGTACCCGGGATTAACACTGAAGCTTTCTTT. This gives the protein CASSLVPGINTEAFF. This sequence joins TRBV5-5 and TRBJ1-1; D unresolved. V dropped 0 bases and J dropped 2 bases, with 11 bases sitting between them. Germline V CDR1 and CDR2: SGHKS, YYEKEE (reference sequence). The CDR3 extends over 15 amino acids.

This chain joins TRBV6-4 and TRBJ1-1, with TRBD1 matching over 8 bases. The CDR3 runs to 13 residues. V lost 3 bases to trimming and J lost 11 bases; unmatched junction nucleotides: 8. Per the germline V gene, CDR1 is MRHNA and CDR2 is SNTAGT. The CDR3 nucleotides read TGTGCCAGCAGTGAGGTGCAGGGGGCTAGTGCTTTCTTT. It translates to CASSEVQGASAFF.

The rearrangement joins TRBV7-2 to TRBJ2-7, with D hard to call. Germline values: CDR1 SGHTA, CDR2 FQGNSA. This CDR3 region has 13 residues. Trimming left V 3 bases short and J 4 bases short, with 10 bases between. In DNA, the CDR3 is TGTGCCAGCAGCTTTGGGGTTGGGTACGAGCAGTACTTC. Its protein product is CASSFGVGYEQYF.

The chain is built from TRBV6-6 and TRBJ2-3; D call uncertain. The CDR3 contains 13 residues. Germline V gives CDR1 MNHNY, CDR2 SVGAGI (reference sequence). Deletions cut 5 bases from V and 0 bases from J, with 6 bases between. The chain's CDR3 is CASSVESTDTQYF. CDR3 DNA: TGTGCCAGCAGTGTAGAGAGCACAGATACGCAGTATTTT.

This clone came up a few times. The chain carries TRBV7-9 and TRBJ2-7, with 8 bases lining up with TRBD1. The CDR3 runs 13 residues. Looked up from germline, CDR1 is SEHNR and CDR2 is FQNEAQ (reference sequence). The trim removed 6 bases at V and 5 bases at J, leaving 6 bases unmatched. Written as DNA, the CDR3 is TGTGCCAGCAGATCCGGGACAGGCGACGAGCAGTACTTC. It yields the protein CASRSGTGDEQYF.

The V and J genes are TRBV5-5 and TRBJ2-1; the D gene is possibly TRBD2 (6 bases). Trimming stripped 5 bases from V and 4 bases from J, with 22 bases between. Germline V lookup: CDR1 SGHKS, CDR2 YYEKEE (reference sequence). There are 17 residues in the CDR3. The CDR3 spells CASRSLGGSSGYNEQFF. The CDR3 DNA sequence: TGTGCCAGCAGATCACTTGGGGGGTCTTCGGGGTACAATGAGCAGTTCTTC.

The CDR3 loop reads CASSTGGSNDYGYTF. The CDR3 nucleotides read TGTGCCAGCAGTACAGGGGGCAGTAATGACTATGGCTACACCTTC. The rearrangement joins TRBV6-1 to TRBJ1-2, with 9 bases lining up with TRBD1. J lost 3 bases, V lost 5 bases, and 7 bases had no gene match. This CDR3 is 15 amino acids long. Germline CDR1 MNHNS, CDR2 SASEGT.

The chain employs TRBV5-6 and TRBJ2-1; D perhaps matches TRBD2 (6 bases). CDR3 size: 12 residues. Germline loops: CDR1 SGHDT, CDR2 YYEEEE. V was clipped by 3 bases and J by 12 bases, with 13 bases between them. The CDR3 DNA sequence: TGTGCCAGCAGCTCTCGAAGGGGAGGGCAGTTCTTC. Translation gives CASSSRRGGQFF.

The CDR3 DNA reads as TGTGCCAGCAGCTTGGTGGGGACAGGGGGCTATGAGCAGTTCTTC. It codes for CASSLVGTGGYEQFF. The chain links TRBV5-6 to TRBJ2-1; TRBD1 matches 12 bases. V lost 0 bases, J lost 8 bases, and 3 bases stayed unmatched. There are 15 residues in the CDR3. In germline, CDR1 is SGHDT, CDR2 YYEEEE.